The 26 T cell receptor beta chains below come from one sample, sequenced in a study of blood T cell repertoires in COVID-19. Sequencing used immunoSEQ multiplex PCR; TCRdb keeps in-frame clones, though not all of them. There are 200,000 to 250,000 clones in the sample; around four fifths occur only once, and just under 20% lies in the top ten. What was sequenced was peripheral blood. These receptors all stem from a man aged 30 to 45 with active or convalescent COVID-19.

The chain recombines TRBV28 with TRBJ2-4; the match to TRBD2 covers 8 bases. The V segment lost 1 base and the J segment 9 bases; nucleotides outside the gene matches: 8. The CDR3 is 15 residues long. Germline CDR1 and CDR2: MDHEN and SYDVKM. CDR3 amino acids: CASSLYRGGGSIQYF. The CDR3 DNA follows: TGTGCCAGCAGTTTATATCGGGGGGGCGGGAGCATTCAGTACTTC.

The chain is built from TRBV5-1 and TRBJ2-5; 10 bases line up with TRBD2. The trim removed 1 base at V and 1 base at J, leaving 4 bases unmatched. The CDR3 loop spans 16 amino acids. Germline CDR1 is SGHRS and CDR2 is YFSETQ. The CDR3 here is CASSLRSGGAQETQYF. In DNA form, the CDR3 reads TGCGCCAGCAGCTTGAGAAGCGGGGGGGCCCAAGAGACCCAGTACTTC. The whole variable domain, filled in from reference TRBV5-1 and TRBJ2-5, reads KAGVTQTPRYLIKTRGQQVTLSCSPISGHRSVSWYQQTPGQGLQFLFEYFSETQRNKGNFPGRFSGRQFSNSRSEMNVSTLELGDSALYLCASSLRSGGAQETQYFGPGTRLLVL.

The chain is built from TRBV28 and TRBJ1-1; D call uncertain. The CDR3 contains 12 residues. Trimming stripped 7 bases from V and 9 bases from J, with 15 bases between. Germline V gene sequence: CDR1 MDHEN, CDR2 SYDVKM. The CDR3 DNA reads TGTGCCAGCACCTCCCCTGGCCTTAAAGCTTTCTTT. It encodes CASTSPGLKAFF. The full variable domain, with the rest looked up from reference TRBV28 and TRBJ1-1, is DVKVTQSSRYLVKRTGEKVFLECVQDMDHENMFWYRQDPGLGLRLIYFSYDVKMKEKGDIPEGYSVSREKKERFSLILESASTNQTSMYLCASTSPGLKAFFGQGTRLTVV.

This sequence joins TRBV4-2 and TRBJ2-1, with 9 nucleotides matching TRBD1. The CDR3 consists of 14 residues. V shed 4 bases, J shed 5 bases, and the junction held 3 bases outside the gene matches. Germline CDR1 LGHNA, CDR2 YNFKEQ. CDR3 bases: TGTGCCAGCAGCCGGGGACAGGGTAACAATGAGCAGTTCTTC. Protein: CASSRGQGNNEQFF.

The gene calls are TRBV6-1 and TRBJ1-3, with D tentatively TRBD1 (5 bases). The CDR3 contains 16 residues. V was shortened by 4 bases and J by 0 bases, with 13 bases between the two germline ends. Germline loops: CDR1 MNHNS, CDR2 SASEGT. The CDR3: CASSVNQGYSGNTIYF. CDR3 bases: TGTGCCAGCAGTGTGAATCAGGGATACTCTGGAAACACCATATATTTT.

The rearrangement uses TRBV7-2 and TRBJ1-1; maybe TRBD1 (6 bases). Germline V gene lookup returns CDR1 SGHTA and CDR2 FQGNSA. The germline V and J ends were trimmed by 5 bases and 3 bases, with 25 bases remaining between them. CDR3 length equals 18 residues. CDR3 nucleotides: TGTGCCAGCAGCCGGAGATCCCGGGACAACATAGGGTACACTGAAGCTTTCTTT. It is translated as CASSRRSRDNIGYTEAFF.

This clone was seen a few times. The genes are TRBV12-3 or TRBV12-4 and TRBJ1-6; 7 nucleotides agree with TRBD1. The CDR3 runs to 13 residues. V lost 6 bases and J lost 10; bases outside the gene matches: 6. CDR3 loop: CASSYRQGSPLHF. The DNA of the CDR3 is TGTGCCAGCAGCTACAGACAGGGATCACCCCTCCACTTT.

Only one count was recorded for this clone. The rearrangement links TRBV11-2 to TRBJ2-7; possibly TRBD1 for D (6 bases). CDR1 SGHAT and CDR2 FQNNGV come from the germline V gene. Trimming removed 4 bases at V and 3 bases at J, with 10 bases between. CDR3 length: 13 amino acids. The CDR3 here is CASSWDTNYEQYF. The CDR3 coding sequence is TGTGCCAGCAGCTGGGACACAAACTACGAGCAGTACTTC.

The rearrangement links TRBV20-1 to TRBJ2-1, with D possibly being TRBD2 (5 bases). Per germline, CDR1 DFQATT and CDR2 SNEGSKA (reference sequence). The CDR3 covers 15 residues. Trimming removed 3 bases from V and 1 base from J, with 13 bases in between. The CDR3 sequence: CSASEGADSYNEQFF. The CDR3 coding sequence is TGCAGTGCTAGTGAGGGCGCCGATTCCTACAATGAGCAGTTCTTC.

The V and J genes are TRBV5-1 and TRBJ2-1, with 9 bases matching TRBD2. The junction had 13 bases not matched to a gene; V was cut back by 0 bases and J by 9 bases. The germline V gene encodes CDR1 SGHRS and CDR2 YFSETQ. This CDR3 has 17 amino acids. In DNA form, the CDR3 reads TGCGCCAGCAGCTTGGCCGTGGCGGGAGGGGGAAACGGTGAGCAGTTCTTC. It specifies CASSLAVAGGGNGEQFF.

The gene calls are TRBV19 and TRBJ1-1; 7 bases match TRBD1. The V segment lost 3 bases and the J segment 4 bases; nucleotides outside the gene matches: 5. Germline V gene lookup returns CDR1 LNHDA and CDR2 SQIVND (reference sequence). The CDR3 has 14 residues. The CDR3 here is CASSIRRGATEAFF. CDR3 in DNA: TGTGCCAGTAGTATCCGCAGGGGGGCCACTGAAGCTTTCTTT.

J is TRBJ1-2 and V is TRBV27, with TRBD1 matching 8 bases. The CDR3 runs to 14 residues. V lost 5 bases to trimming and J lost 4 bases; unmatched junction nucleotides: 6. Per the germline V gene, CDR1 is MNHEY and CDR2 is SMNVEV (reference sequence). For the CDR3, the DNA is TGTGCCAGCAGTCCGGACAGGGTCTCCTATGGCTACACCTTC. Protein sequence: CASSPDRVSYGYTF.

Here the CDR3 reads CASSLGAGKETQYF. CDR3 in DNA: TGCGCCAGCAGCTTGGGGGCAGGCAAAGAGACCCAGTACTTC. This chain uses TRBV5-1 with TRBJ2-5; D not resolved. V lost 0 bases and J 3 bases, leaving 9 bases between the germline ends. Germline assignment: CDR1 SGHRS and CDR2 YFSETQ. The CDR3 consists of 14 residues. Together with reference TRBV5-1 and TRBJ2-5, the CDR3 gives the full variable domain: KAGVTQTPRYLIKTRGQQVTLSCSPISGHRSVSWYQQTPGQGLQFLFEYFSETQRNKGNFPGRFSGRQFSNSRSEMNVSTLELGDSALYLCASSLGAGKETQYFGPGTRLLVL.

This chain links TRBV4-1 with TRBJ1-3; D remains unclear. The germline V gene encodes CDR1 MGHRA and CDR2 YSYEKL. This CDR3 has 14 amino acids. V lost 0 bases and J lost 5, with 8 bases in between. CDR3 coding DNA: TGCGCCAGCAGCCAAGATTTACAGAGAAACACCATATATTTT. It codes for CASSQDLQRNTIYF.

This sequence joins TRBV27 and TRBJ2-1, with TRBD2 matching 8 bases. The CDR3 has 16 amino acids. Unmatched junction bases numbered 7, after V lost 2 bases and J lost 4 bases. From germline, CDR1 is MNHEY and CDR2 SMNVEV (reference sequence). CDR3 nucleotides: TGTGCCAGCAGTTTAACGGCGGGGGGATTTTACAATGAGCAGTTCTTC. As protein: CASSLTAGGFYNEQFF.

The CDR3, as DNA: TGTGCCAGCAGCTTGGGACAGGGCGAGCAGTACTTC. It translates to CASSLGQGEQYF. The chain employs TRBV5-4 and TRBJ2-7; 7 bases agree with TRBD1. This CDR3 spans 12 amino acids. Trimming took 0 bases from V and 6 from J; bases not matched to a gene: 0. Germline V CDR1 and CDR2: SGHNT, YYREEE (reference sequence).

This clone appeared a single time. J is TRBJ2-1 and V is TRBV29-1, with D perhaps TRBD1 (5 bases). In germline, CDR1 is SQVTM, CDR2 ANQGSEA. The CDR3 totals 13 residues. V was trimmed by 7 bases and J by 4 bases, leaving 14 bases between them. CDR3 coding DNA: TGCAGCGAAAGCAAGGGGTCATACAATGAGCAGTTCTTC. This gives the protein CSESKGSYNEQFF.

V is TRBV4-3 and J is TRBJ1-1; D gene unclear. Germline-derived CDR1 and CDR2 are LGHNA and YSLEER. The V and J ends lost 2 bases and 5 bases respectively, with 9 bases between them. CDR3 length: 13 residues. The CDR3 sequence: CASSQLTTTEAFF. The CDR3 coding sequence is TGCGCCAGCAGCCAACTGACAACGACTGAAGCTTTCTTT.

The CDR3 DNA is TGTGCCTGGAGTGAGACAGGGGCTCTCTACGAGCAGTACTTC. Translation: CAWSETGALYEQYF. The rearrangement uses TRBV30 and TRBJ2-7; TRBD1 matches 8 bases. CDR3 length: 14 residues. Germline V lookup: CDR1 GTSNPN, CDR2 SVGIG (reference sequence). V was pared by 1 base and J by 3 bases, with 5 bases of the junction left unmatched.

This clone was recorded a few times. The rearrangement joins TRBV29-1 to TRBJ2-5; TRBD2 might be the D (6 bases). Germline CDR1 SQVTM, CDR2 ANQGSEA. The CDR3 sequence is 13 residues long. V was shortened by 6 bases and J by 7 bases, with 18 bases between the two germline ends. The CDR3 is CSVALAGSRTQYF. CDR3 in DNA: TGCAGCGTCGCGTTGGCGGGGTCCCGGACCCAGTACTTC.

The chain couples TRBV6-5 to TRBJ2-1, with 9 bases matching TRBD2. Trimming took 5 bases from V and 5 from J; bases not matched to a gene: 7. Germline lookup yields CDR1 MNHEY and CDR2 SVGAGI. The CDR3 loop spans 15 amino acids. CDR3 loop: CASSLRASGNNEQFF. CDR3 nucleotide sequence: TGTGCCAGCAGTCTCCGGGCTAGCGGGAACAATGAGCAGTTCTTC.

The J gene is TRBJ2-3, the V gene TRBV28, with 8 bases matching TRBD2. The CDR3 spans 15 residues. CDR1 is MDHEN and CDR2 is SYDVKM in the germline V gene. The V gene end was trimmed by 6 bases and the J gene end by 0 bases; junction bases not matched to a gene: 5. The CDR3 DNA reads TGTGCCAGCAGAGGAGCGGGAGCTAGCACAGATACGCAGTATTTT. The encoded protein is CASRGAGASTDTQYF. The complete variable domain, with remaining parts taken from reference TRBV28 and TRBJ2-3, reads DVKVTQSSRYLVKRTGEKVFLECVQDMDHENMFWYRQDPGLGLRLIYFSYDVKMKEKGDIPEGYSVSREKKERFSLILESASTNQTSMYLCASRGAGASTDTQYFGPGTRLTVL.

The chain recombines TRBV10-3 with TRBJ2-5; D is perhaps TRBD1 (5 bases). Germline V gene sequence: CDR1 ENHRY, CDR2 SYGVKD. The CDR3 length is 15 residues. Trimming removed 0 bases at V and 5 bases at J, with 13 bases between. In DNA, the CDR3 is TGTGCCATCAGTGAGTCGATGGCTAAGGGGGAGACCCAGTACTTC. This codes for CAISESMAKGETQYF.

The genes are TRBV28 and TRBJ1-5; D unclear. This CDR3 has 14 residues. In germline, CDR1 is MDHEN, CDR2 SYDVKM. V gave up 3 bases and J gave up 2 bases, with 8 bases separating them. In DNA, the CDR3 is TGTGCCAGCAGTTTTCCAGTGGGCAATCAGCCCCAGCATTTT. This codes for CASSFPVGNQPQHF.

The chain is built from TRBV5-4 and TRBJ1-1; D uncertain. CDR1 SGHNT and CDR2 YYREEE come from the germline V gene (reference sequence). V was trimmed by 3 bases and J by 3 bases, leaving 9 bases between them. This CDR3 spans 13 amino acids. CDR3 nucleotides: TGTGCCAGCAGCTACGGGGATCACACTGAAGCTTTCTTT. Translation gives CASSYGDHTEAFF.

This chain joins TRBV27 and TRBJ1-2; maybe TRBD1 (5 bases). V was clipped by 0 bases and J by 3 bases, with 8 bases between them. The CDR3 sequence is 14 residues long. Germline CDR1 and CDR2: MNHEY and SMNVEV (reference sequence). Here the CDR3 reads CASSLSSGDYGYTF. The CDR3 DNA is TGTGCCAGCAGTTTATCTTCGGGGGACTATGGCTACACCTTC.